Listed here are 11 T cell receptor beta chains from one sample, sequenced in a study of blood T cells in healthy people across ages. The authors ran a second PCR of 7 to 11 cycles using a sample-barcoded 5' primer and a J-beta primer mix. TCRdb itself ran the 5' RACE reads through MiXCR, one entry per CDR3 protein. The table includes about 720,000 distinct CDR3 sequences, around a quarter detected once. This sample also appeared in a second study, on T cells of mothers and their children.

The sequenced sample was blood. Source of these receptors: a boy between 10 and 17 years old in good health.

This clonotype was detected a few times. The chain combines TRBV5-6 with TRBJ2-4, with 9 nucleotides matching TRBD1. The CDR3 consists of 13 residues. Germline CDR1 and CDR2: SGHDT and YYEEEE. V lost 4 bases to trimming and J lost 8 bases; unmatched junction nucleotides: 4. For the CDR3, the DNA is TGTGCCAGCAGCACGGACAGGGGTCACATTCAGTACTTC. This sequence encodes CASSTDRGHIQYF.

This clonotype was picked up a small number of times. This chain links TRBV28 with TRBJ1-1; TRBD1 agrees at 9 bases. The CDR3 sequence is 15 residues long. The trim removed 8 bases at V and 1 base at J, leaving 8 bases unmatched. Germline lookup yields CDR1 MDHEN and CDR2 SYDVKM. CDR3 nucleotides: TGTGCCAGCGGATTCTTGGACAGGGGGAACACTGAAGCTTTCTTT. Translated, it gives CASGFLDRGNTEAFF.

This chain links TRBV6-2 or TRBV6-3 with TRBJ2-5, with 9 bases aligning to TRBD1. J gave up 5 bases and V 2 bases, and 9 bases lay outside the gene matches. CDR1 and CDR2 from the germline V gene are MNHEY and SVGEGT. The length of the CDR3 is 16 residues. CDR3 region: CASSYRGQGRLETQYF. In nucleotides, the CDR3 is TGTGCCAGCAGTTACAGGGGACAGGGTCGGTTGGAGACCCAGTACTTC.

The chain recombines TRBV20-1 with TRBJ1-1; 10 nucleotides agree with TRBD1. CDR3 length equals 16 residues. V trimming: 7 bases; J trimming: 0 bases; junction bases outside the gene matches: 11. Germline values: CDR1 DFQATT, CDR2 SNEGSKA (reference sequence). The CDR3 DNA sequence: TGCAGTGTTACGAAGGGACAGGGGATATTGAACACTGAAGCTTTCTTT. Protein product: CSVTKGQGILNTEAFF.

A few counts support this clonotype. The chain recombines TRBV24-1 with TRBJ2-2, with a weak D call TRBD1 (6 bases). Looked up from germline, CDR1 is KGHDR and CDR2 is SFDVKD. With 4 bases removed from V and 7 bases from J, the gap between germline ends came to 21 bases. The length of the CDR3 is 17 residues. CDR3 DNA: TGTGCCACCAGTGAAGTGACAGGTGATGCTTCGGTCGGGGAGCTGTTTTTT. This gives the protein CATSEVTGDASVGELFF.

The CDR3: CASSSEGQRENYGYTF. CDR3 bases: TGTGCCAGCAGCTCTGAGGGCCAGAGGGAAAACTATGGCTACACCTTC. The chain has TRBV7-9 and TRBJ1-2; D remains unclear. Germline V lookup: CDR1 SEHNR, CDR2 FQNEAQ (reference sequence). The CDR3 runs to 16 residues. Between the trimmed V and J ends, which lost 4 bases and 2 bases, there was a span of 17 bases.

In this sample, this clonotype turned up a few times. The chain combines TRBV6-2 or TRBV6-3 with TRBJ2-4; 9 nucleotides line up with TRBD2. The V and J ends lost 2 bases and 1 base, in that order; junction bases with no gene match: 9. Germline V CDR1 and CDR2: MNHEY, SVGEGT. This CDR3 has 18 amino acids. The CDR3 nucleotides are TGTGCCAGCAGTTACCCCGGACTAGCGCTCGATGCCAAAAACATTCAGTACTTC. Residues: CASSYPGLALDAKNIQYF.

The chain is built from TRBV6-4 and TRBJ2-4, with D perhaps matching TRBD1 (6 bases). Germline CDR1 MRHNA, CDR2 SNTAGT. The CDR3 runs 15 residues. V was clipped by 5 bases and J by 6 bases, with 17 bases between them. CDR3: CASSKDSGPGNIQYF. CDR3 bases: TGTGCCAGCAGTAAGGACAGCGGACCCGGAAACATTCAGTACTTC.

This clonotype has a handful of counts. This chain connects TRBV13 to TRBJ2-4; D possibly matches TRBD1 or TRBD2 (5 bases each). V was shortened by 3 bases and J by 9 bases, with 15 bases between the two germline ends. The germline V gene encodes CDR1 PRHDT and CDR2 FYEKMQ (reference sequence). The CDR3 runs to 14 residues. CDR3 nucleotide sequence: TGTGCCAGCAGCTTCAGAGGGGAACAGGCCATTCAGTACTTC. Amino acid sequence: CASSFRGEQAIQYF.

This clonotype was counted a few times. V is TRBV28 and J is TRBJ1-5; D unresolved. Looked up from germline, CDR1 is MDHEN and CDR2 is SYDVKM. Trimming removed 2 bases from V and 2 bases from J, with 10 bases in between. This CDR3 is built from 15 residues. Written as DNA, the CDR3 is TGTGCCAGCAGTTTAACGGCCTGGGGCAATCAGCCCCAGCATTTT. This codes for CASSLTAWGNQPQHF. Supplemented by reference TRBV28 and TRBJ1-5, the full variable domain reads DVKVTQSSRYLVKRTGEKVFLECVQDMDHENMFWYRQDPGLGLRLIYFSYDVKMKEKGDIPEGYSVSREKKERFSLILESASTNQTSMYLCASSLTAWGNQPQHFGDGTRLSIL.

This rearrangement joins TRBV27 to TRBJ2-7; a weak D match, TRBD1 (5 bases). Trimming stripped 6 bases from V and 3 bases from J, with 12 bases between. The CDR3 length is 13 residues. Germline CDR1 and CDR2: MNHEY and SMNVEV (reference sequence). The CDR3 sequence is CASSSDIDYEQYF. The DNA for the CDR3 is TGTGCCAGCAGCTCGGACATAGACTACGAGCAGTACTTC.